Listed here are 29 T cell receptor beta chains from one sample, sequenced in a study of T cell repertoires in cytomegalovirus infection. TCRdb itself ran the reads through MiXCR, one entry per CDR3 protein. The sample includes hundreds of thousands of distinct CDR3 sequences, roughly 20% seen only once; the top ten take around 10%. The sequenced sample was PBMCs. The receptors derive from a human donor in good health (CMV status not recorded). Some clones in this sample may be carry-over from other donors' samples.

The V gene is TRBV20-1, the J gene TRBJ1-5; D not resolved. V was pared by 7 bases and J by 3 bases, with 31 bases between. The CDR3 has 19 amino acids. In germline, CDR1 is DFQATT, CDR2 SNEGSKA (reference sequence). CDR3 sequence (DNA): TGCAGTGGATCGAGGGCAAGGGTTCACCCCGATTCGTACAATCAGCCCCAGCATTTT. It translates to CSGSRARVHPDSYNQPQHF.

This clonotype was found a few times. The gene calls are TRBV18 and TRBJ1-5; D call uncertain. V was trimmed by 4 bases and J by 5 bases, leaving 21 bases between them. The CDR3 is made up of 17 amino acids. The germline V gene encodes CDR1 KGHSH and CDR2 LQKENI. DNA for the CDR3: TGTGCCAGCTCACTCTCCTCTCTTGGGGAAAAGGATCAGCCCCAGCATTTT. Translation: CASSLSSLGEKDQPQHF. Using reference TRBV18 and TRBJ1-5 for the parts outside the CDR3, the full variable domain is NAGVMQNPRHLVRRRGQEARLRCSPMKGHSHVYWYRQLPEEGLKFMVYLQKENIIDESGMPKERFSAEFPKEGPSILRIQQVVRGDSAAYFCASSLSSLGEKDQPQHFGDGTRLSIL.

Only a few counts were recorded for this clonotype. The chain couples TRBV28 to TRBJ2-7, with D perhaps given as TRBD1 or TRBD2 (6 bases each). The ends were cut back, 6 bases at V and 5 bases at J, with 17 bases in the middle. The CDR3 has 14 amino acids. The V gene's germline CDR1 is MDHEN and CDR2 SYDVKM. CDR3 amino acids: CASREGGSVDEQYF. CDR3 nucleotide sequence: TGTGCCAGCAGAGAAGGGGGGTCAGTCGACGAGCAGTACTTC.

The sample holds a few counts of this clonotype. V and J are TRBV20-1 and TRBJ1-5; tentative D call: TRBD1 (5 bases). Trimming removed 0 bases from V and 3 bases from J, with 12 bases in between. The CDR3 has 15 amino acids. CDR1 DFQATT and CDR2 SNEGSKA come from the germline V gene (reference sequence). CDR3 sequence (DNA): TGCAGTGCTAGAGATAGGTCAGGGATCAATCAGCCCCAGCATTTT. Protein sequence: CSARDRSGINQPQHF.

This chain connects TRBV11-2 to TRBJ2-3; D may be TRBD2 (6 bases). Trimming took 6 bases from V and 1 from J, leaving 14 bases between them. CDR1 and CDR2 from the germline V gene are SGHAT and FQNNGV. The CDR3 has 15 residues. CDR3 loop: CASRAPGLRTDTQYF. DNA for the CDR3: TGTGCCAGCAGGGCGCCGGGACTTCGCACAGATACGCAGTATTTT.

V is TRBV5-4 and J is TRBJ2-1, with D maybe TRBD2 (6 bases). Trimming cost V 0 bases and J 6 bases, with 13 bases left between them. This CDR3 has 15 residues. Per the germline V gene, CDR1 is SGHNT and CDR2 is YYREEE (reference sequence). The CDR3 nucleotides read TGTGCCAGCAGCTTGGTTAGGGTCGGGGGCAATGAGCAGTTCTTC. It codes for CASSLVRVGGNEQFF.

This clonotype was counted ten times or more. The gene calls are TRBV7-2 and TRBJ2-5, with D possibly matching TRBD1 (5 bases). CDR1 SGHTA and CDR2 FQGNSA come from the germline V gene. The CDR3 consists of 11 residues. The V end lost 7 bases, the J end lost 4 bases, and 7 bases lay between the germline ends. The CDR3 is CASKRGETQYF. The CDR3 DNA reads TGTGCCAGCAAAAGGGGAGAGACCCAGTACTTC.

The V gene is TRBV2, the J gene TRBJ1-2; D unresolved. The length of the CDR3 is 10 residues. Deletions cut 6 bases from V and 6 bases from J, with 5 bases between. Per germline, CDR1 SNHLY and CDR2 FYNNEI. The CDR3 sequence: CASRRDGYTF. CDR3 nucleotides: TGTGCCAGCAGGAGGGATGGCTACACCTTC.

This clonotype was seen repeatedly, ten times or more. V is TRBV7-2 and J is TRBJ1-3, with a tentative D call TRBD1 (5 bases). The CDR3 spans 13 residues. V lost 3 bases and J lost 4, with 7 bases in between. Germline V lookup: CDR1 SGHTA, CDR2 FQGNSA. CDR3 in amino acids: CASSLTAGNTIYF. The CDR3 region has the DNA TGTGCCAGCAGCTTGACAGCCGGAAACACCATATATTTT.

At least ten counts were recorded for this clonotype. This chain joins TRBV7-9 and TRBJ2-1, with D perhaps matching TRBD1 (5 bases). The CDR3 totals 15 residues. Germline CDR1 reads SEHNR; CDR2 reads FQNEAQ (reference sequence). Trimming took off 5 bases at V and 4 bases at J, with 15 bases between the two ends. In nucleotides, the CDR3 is TGTGCCAGCAGCCCACCGCAGGGTATATACAATGAGCAGTTCTTC. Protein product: CASSPPQGIYNEQFF.

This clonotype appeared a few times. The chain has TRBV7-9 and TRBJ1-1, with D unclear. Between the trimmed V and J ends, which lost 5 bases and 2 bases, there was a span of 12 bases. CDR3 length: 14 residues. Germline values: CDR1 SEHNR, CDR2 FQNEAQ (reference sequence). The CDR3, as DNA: TGTGCCAGCAGCGCCTTGGACGGAAACACTGAAGCTTTCTTT. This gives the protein CASSALDGNTEAFF.

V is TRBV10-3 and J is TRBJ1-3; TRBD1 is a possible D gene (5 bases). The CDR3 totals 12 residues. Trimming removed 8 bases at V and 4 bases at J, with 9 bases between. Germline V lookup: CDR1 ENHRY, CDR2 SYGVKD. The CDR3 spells CAIGGEGNTIYF. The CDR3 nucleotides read TGTGCCATCGGGGGAGAAGGAAACACCATATATTTT.

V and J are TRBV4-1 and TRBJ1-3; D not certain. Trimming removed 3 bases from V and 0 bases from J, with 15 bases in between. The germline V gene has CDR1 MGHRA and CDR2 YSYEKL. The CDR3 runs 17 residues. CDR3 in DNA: TGCGCCAGCAGCCAGGGCAGATTCTATAACTCTGGAAACACCATATATTTT. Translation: CASSQGRFYNSGNTIYF.

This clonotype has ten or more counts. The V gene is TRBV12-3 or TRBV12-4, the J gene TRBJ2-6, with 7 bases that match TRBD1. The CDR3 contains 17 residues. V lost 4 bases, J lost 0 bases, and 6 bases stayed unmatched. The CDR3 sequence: CASSSGQVVSGANVLTF. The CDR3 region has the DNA TGTGCCAGCAGTTCAGGACAGGTAGTCTCTGGGGCCAACGTCCTGACTTTC.

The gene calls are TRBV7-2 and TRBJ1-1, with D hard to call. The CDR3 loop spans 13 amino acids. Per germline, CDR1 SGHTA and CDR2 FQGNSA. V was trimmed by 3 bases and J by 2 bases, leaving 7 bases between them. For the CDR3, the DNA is TGTGCCAGCAGCTTTGAAGAAAACACTGAAGCTTTCTTT. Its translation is CASSFEENTEAFF.

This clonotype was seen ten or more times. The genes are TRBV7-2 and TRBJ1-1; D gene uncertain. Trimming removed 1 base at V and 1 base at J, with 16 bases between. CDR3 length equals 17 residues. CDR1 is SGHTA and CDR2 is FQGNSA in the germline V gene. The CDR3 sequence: CASSLDRVGVRNTEAFF. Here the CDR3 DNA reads TGTGCCAGCAGCTTAGACCGCGTAGGAGTTCGGAACACTGAAGCTTTCTTT.

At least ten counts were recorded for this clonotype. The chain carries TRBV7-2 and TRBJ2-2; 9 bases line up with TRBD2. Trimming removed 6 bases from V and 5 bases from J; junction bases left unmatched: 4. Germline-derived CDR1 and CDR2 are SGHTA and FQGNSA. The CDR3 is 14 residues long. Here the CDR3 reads CASSLTSGTGELFF. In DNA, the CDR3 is TGTGCCAGCAGTTTGACTAGCGGAACCGGGGAGCTGTTTTTT.

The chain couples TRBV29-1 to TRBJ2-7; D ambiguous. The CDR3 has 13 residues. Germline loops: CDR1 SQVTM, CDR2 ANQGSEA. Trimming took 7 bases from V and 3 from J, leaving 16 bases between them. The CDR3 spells CSASSDGLYEQYF. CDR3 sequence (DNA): TGCAGCGCCTCTTCGGACGGCCTCTACGAGCAGTACTTC.

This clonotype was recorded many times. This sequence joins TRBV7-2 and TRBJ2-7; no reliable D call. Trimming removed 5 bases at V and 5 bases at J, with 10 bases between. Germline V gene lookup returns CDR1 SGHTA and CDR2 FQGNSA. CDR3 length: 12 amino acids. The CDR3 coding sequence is TGTGCCAGCAGCCCCTTCCCCCACGAGCAGTACTTC. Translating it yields CASSPFPHEQYF.

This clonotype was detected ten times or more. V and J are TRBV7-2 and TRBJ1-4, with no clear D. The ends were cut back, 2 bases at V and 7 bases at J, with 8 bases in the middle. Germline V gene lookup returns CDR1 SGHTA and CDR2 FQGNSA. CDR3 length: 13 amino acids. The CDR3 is CASSLSWGEKLFF. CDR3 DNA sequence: TGTGCCAGCAGCTTAAGCTGGGGTGAAAAACTGTTTTTT.

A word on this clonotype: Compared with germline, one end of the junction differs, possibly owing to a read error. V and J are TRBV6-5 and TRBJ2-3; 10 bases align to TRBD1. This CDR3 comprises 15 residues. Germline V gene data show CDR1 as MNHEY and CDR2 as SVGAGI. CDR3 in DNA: TGTGCCAGCAGTCACTCTGGGACAGGGGATTATACGCAGTATTTT. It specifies CASSHSGTGDYTQYF.

The CDR3 is CSASSTGGFGQPQHF. The CDR3 DNA sequence: TGCAGTGCTAGTTCGACAGGGGGTTTCGGTCAGCCCCAGCATTTT. This chain connects TRBV20-1 to TRBJ1-5; 9 bases agree with TRBD1. With V trimmed by 3 bases and J by 6 bases, 9 bases remained unmatched. CDR3 length: 15 residues. Germline CDR1 DFQATT, CDR2 SNEGSKA (reference sequence).

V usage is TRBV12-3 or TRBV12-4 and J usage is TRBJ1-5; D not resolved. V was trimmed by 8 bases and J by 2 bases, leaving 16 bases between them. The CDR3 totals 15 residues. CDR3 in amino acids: CASPQRLLGNQPQHF. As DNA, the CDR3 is TGTGCCAGCCCCCAAAGACTCTTGGGCAATCAGCCCCAGCATTTT.

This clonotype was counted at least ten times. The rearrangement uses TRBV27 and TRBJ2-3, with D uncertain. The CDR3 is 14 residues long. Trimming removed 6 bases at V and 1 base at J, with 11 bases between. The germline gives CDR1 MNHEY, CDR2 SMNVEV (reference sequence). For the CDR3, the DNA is TGTGCCAGCAGGCGGACGAAAGGCACAGATACGCAGTATTTT. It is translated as CASRRTKGTDTQYF.

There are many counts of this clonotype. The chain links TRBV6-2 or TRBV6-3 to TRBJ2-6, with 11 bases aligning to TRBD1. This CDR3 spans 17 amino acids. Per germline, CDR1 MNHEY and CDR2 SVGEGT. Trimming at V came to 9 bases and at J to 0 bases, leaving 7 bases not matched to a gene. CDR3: CARTGTGGRSGANVLTF. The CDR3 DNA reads TGTGCCAGGACCGGGACAGGGGGGCGCTCTGGGGCCAACGTCCTGACTTTC.

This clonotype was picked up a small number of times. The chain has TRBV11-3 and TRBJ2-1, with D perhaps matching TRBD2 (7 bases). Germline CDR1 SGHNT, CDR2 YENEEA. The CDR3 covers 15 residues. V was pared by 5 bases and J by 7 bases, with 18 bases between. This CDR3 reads CASSVDSGGENEQFF. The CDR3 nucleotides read TGTGCCAGCAGCGTCGACTCGGGGGGCGAAAATGAGCAGTTCTTC.

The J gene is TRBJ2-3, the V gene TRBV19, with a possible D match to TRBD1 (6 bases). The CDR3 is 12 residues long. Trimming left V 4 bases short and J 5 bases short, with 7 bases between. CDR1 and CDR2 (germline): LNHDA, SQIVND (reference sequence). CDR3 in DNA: TGTGCCAGTAGTACACAGGGAGATACGCAGTATTTT. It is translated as CASSTQGDTQYF.

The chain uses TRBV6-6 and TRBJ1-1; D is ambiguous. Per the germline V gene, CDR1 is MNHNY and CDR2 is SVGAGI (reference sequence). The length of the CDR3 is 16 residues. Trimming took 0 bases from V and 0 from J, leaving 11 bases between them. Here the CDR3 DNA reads TGTGCCAGCAGTTACTCGGAACGACTGATGAACACTGAAGCTTTCTTT. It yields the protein CASSYSERLMNTEAFF.

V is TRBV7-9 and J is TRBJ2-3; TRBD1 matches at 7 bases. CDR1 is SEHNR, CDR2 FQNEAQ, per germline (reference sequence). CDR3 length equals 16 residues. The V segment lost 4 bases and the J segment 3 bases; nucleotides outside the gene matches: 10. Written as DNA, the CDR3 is TGTGCCAGCAGCTCTTACACAGGGGAACGAACAGATACGCAGTATTTT. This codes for CASSSYTGERTDTQYF.